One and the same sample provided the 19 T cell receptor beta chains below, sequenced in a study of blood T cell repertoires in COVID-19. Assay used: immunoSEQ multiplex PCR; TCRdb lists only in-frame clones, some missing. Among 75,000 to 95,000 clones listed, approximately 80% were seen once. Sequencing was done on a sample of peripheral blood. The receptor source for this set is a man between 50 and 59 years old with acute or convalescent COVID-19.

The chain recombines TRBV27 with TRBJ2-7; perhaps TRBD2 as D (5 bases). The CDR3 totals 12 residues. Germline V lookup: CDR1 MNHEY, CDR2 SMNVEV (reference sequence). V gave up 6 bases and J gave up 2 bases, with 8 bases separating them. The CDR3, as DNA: TGTGCCAGCAGCAGAGGGACCTACGAGCAGTACTTC. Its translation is CASSRGTYEQYF.

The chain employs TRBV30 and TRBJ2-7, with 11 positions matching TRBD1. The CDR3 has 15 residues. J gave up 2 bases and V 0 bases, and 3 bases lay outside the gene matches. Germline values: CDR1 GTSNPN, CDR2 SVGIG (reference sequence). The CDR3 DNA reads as TGTGCCTGGAGTGTTGGGACAGGGGGGGCCTACGAGCAGTACTTC. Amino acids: CAWSVGTGGAYEQYF.

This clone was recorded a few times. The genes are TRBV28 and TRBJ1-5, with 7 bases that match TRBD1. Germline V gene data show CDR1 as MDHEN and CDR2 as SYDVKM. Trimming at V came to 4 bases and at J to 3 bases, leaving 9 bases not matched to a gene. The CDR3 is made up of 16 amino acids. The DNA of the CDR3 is TGTGCCAGCAGTTCTCCACAGGGGTATGACAATCAGCCCCAGCATTTT. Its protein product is CASSSPQGYDNQPQHF.

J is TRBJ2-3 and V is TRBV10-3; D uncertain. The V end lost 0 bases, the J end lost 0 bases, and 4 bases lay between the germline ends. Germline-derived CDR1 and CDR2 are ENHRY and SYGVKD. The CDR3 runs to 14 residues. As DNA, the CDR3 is TGTGCCATCAGTGAGTCCATTAGCACAGATACGCAGTATTTT. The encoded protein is CAISESISTDTQYF.

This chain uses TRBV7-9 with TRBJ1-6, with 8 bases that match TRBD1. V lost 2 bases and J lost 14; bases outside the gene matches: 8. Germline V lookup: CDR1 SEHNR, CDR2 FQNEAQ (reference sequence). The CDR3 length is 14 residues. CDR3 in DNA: TGTGCCAGCAGCTTAACCCAGGGGGCAGCGGCCCTCCACTTT. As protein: CASSLTQGAAALHF.

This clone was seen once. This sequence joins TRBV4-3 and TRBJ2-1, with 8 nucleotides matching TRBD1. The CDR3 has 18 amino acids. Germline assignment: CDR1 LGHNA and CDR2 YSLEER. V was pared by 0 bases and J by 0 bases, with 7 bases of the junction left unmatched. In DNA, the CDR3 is TGCGCCAGCAGCCAAGATTTCGGAACAGGGGGCTCCTACAATGAGCAGTTCTTC. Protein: CASSQDFGTGGSYNEQFF.

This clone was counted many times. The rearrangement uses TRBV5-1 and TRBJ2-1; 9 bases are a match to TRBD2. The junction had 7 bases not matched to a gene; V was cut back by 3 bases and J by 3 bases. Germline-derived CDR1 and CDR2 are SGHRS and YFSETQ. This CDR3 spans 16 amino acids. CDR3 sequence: CASSWGASGNYNEQFF. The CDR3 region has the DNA TGCGCCAGCAGCTGGGGGGCTAGCGGGAACTACAATGAGCAGTTCTTC.

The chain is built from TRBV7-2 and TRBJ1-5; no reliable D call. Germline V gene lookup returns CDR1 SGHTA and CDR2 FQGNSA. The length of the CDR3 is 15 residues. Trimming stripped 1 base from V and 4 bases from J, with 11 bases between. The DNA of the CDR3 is TGTGCCAGCAGCTTAGGTCGCCATACTAATCAGCCCCAGCATTTT. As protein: CASSLGRHTNQPQHF.

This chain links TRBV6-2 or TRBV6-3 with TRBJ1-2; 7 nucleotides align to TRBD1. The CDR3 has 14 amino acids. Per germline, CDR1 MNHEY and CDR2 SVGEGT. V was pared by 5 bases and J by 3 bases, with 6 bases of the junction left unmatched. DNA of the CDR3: TGTGCCAGCAGTACGACAGGGCGGGACTATGGCTACACCTTC. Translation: CASSTTGRDYGYTF.

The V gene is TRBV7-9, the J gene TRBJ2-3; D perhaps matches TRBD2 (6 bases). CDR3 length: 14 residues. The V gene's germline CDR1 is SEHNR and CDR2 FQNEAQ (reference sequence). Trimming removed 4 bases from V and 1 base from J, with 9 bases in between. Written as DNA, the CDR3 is TGTGCCAGCAGCTCTAGCGATCGCACAGATACGCAGTATTTT. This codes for CASSSSDRTDTQYF. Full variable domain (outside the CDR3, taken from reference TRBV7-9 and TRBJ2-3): DTGVSQNPRHKITKRGQNVTFRCDPISEHNRLYWYRQTLGQGPEFLTYFQNEAQLEKSRLLSDRFSAERPKGSFSTLEIQRTEQGDSAMYLCASSSSDRTDTQYFGPGTRLTVL.

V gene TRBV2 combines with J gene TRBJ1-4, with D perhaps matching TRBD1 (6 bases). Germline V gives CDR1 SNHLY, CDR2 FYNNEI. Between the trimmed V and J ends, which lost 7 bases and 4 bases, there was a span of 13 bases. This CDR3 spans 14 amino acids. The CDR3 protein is CASIQGVGNEKLFF. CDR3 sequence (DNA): TGTGCCAGCATACAGGGAGTCGGTAATGAAAAACTGTTTTTT.

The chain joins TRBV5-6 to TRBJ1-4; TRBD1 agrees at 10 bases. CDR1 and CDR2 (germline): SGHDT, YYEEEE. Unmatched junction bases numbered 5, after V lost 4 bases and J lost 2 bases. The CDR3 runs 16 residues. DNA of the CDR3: TGTGCCAGCAGCCAGGACAGGGGGGTTACTAATGAAAAACTGTTTTTT. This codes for CASSQDRGVTNEKLFF.

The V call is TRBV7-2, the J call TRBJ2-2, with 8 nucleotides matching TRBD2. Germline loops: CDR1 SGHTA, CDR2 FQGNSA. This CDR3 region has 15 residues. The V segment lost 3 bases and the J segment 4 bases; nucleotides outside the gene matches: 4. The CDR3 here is CASSFGLAGTGELFF. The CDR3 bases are TGTGCCAGCAGCTTCGGACTAGCCGGCACCGGGGAGCTGTTTTTT.

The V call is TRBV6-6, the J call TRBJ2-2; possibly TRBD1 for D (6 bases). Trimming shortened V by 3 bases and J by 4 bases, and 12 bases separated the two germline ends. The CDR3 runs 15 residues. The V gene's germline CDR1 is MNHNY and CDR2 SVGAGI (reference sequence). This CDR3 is CASSYLGQSTGELFF. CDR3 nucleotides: TGTGCCAGCAGTTATCTCGGACAGAGCACCGGGGAGCTGTTTTTT.

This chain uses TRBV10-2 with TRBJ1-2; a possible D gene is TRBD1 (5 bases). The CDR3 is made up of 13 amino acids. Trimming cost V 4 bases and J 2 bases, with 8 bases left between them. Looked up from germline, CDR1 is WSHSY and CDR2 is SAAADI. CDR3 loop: CASSAGQNYGYTF. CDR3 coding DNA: TGCGCCAGCAGTGCTGGACAAAACTATGGCTACACCTTC.

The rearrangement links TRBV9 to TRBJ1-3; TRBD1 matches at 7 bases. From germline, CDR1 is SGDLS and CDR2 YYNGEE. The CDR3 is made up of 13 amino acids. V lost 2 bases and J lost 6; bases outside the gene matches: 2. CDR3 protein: CASSVEGANTIYF. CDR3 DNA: TGTGCCAGCAGCGTTGAGGGGGCAAACACCATATATTTT.

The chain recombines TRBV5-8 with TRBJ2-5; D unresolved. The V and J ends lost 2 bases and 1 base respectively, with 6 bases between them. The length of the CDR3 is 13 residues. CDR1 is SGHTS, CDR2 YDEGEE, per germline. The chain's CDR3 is CASSFYVQETQYF. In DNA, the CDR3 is TGTGCCAGCAGCTTTTATGTCCAAGAGACCCAGTACTTC. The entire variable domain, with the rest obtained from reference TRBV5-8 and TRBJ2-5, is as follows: EAGVTQSPTHLIKTRGQQATLRCSPISGHTSVYWYQQALGLGLQFLLWYDEGEERNRGNFPPRFSGRQFPNYSSELNVNALELEDSALYLCASSFYVQETQYFGPGTRLLVL.

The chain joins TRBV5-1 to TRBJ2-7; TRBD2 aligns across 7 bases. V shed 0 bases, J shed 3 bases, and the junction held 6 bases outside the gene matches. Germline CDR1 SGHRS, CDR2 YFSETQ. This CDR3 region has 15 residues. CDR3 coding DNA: TGCGCCAGCAGCTTGGGAGGTTCGGGGGGCTACGAGCAGTACTTC. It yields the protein CASSLGGSGGYEQYF.

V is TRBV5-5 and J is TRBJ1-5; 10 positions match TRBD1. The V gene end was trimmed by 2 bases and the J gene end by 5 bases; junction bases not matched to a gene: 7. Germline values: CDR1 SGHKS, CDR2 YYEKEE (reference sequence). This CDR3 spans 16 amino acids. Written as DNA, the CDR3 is TGTGCCAGCAGCTTTATGACAGGGGGCGGTGATCAGCCCCAGCATTTT. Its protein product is CASSFMTGGGDQPQHF.